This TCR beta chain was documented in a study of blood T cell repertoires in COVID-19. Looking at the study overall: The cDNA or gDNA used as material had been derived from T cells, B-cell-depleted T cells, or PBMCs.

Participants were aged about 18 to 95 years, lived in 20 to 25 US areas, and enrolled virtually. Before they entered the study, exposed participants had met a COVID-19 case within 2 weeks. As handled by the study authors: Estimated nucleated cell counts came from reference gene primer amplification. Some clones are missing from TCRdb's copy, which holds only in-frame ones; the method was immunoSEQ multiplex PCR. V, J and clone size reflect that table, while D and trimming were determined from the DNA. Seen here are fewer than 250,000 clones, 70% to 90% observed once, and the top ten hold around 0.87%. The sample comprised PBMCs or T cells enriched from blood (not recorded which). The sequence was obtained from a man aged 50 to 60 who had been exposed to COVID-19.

The CDR3 nucleotides read TGTGCCACCAGTGACAGCCGCCGACAGGGGGTAACGAATGAGCAGTTCTTC. This encodes CATSDSRRQGVTNEQFF. This chain links TRBV24-1 with TRBJ2-1; 9 nucleotides match TRBD1. J lost 7 bases, V lost 4 bases, and 13 bases had no gene match. Per the germline V gene, CDR1 is KGHDR and CDR2 is SFDVKD. The CDR3 runs 17 residues.